One sample yielded the 30 T cell receptor beta chains listed below, sequenced in a study of T cells after yellow fever vaccination. A single record per CDR3 protein comes from TCRdb applying MiXCR to the 5' RACE reads. The sample yields approximately 120,000 distinct CDR3 sequences, roughly 15% seen once. The material sequenced was CD8+ T cells sorted from PBMCs, taken 5 days after the yellow fever booster vaccination. All receptors come from a man aged 18 to 29 who received the YFV17D yellow fever vaccine.

This clonotype was counted between two and nine times. The CDR3 DNA follows: TGTGCCAGCAGCTTGGTGGGAGAGACCCAGTACTTC. Residues: CASSLVGETQYF. This chain links TRBV5-4 with TRBJ2-5; no clear D gene. The CDR3 length is 12 residues. V was trimmed by 0 bases and J by 4 bases, leaving 4 bases between them. Germline-derived CDR1 and CDR2 are SGHNT and YYREEE (reference sequence). Complete variable domain (other parts from reference TRBV5-4 and TRBJ2-5): ETGVTQSPTHLIKTRGQQVTLRCSSQSGHNTVSWYQQALGQGPQFIFQYYREEENGRGNFPPRFSGLQFPNYSSELNVNALELDDSALYLCASSLVGETQYFGPGTRLLVL.

This clonotype was counted between two and nine times. V is TRBV27 and J is TRBJ2-4; D possibly uses TRBD1 or TRBD2 (6 bases each). V lost 9 bases, J lost 3 bases, and 15 bases lay in between. The V gene's germline CDR1 is MNHEY and CDR2 SMNVEV (reference sequence). The CDR3 loop spans 14 amino acids. The chain's CDR3 is CASSPRGGKNIQYF. CDR3 DNA sequence: TGTGCCAGTAGCCCCAGGGGAGGCAAAAACATTCAGTACTTC.

This chain connects TRBV2 to TRBJ2-7; no reliable D call. There are 9 residues in the CDR3. Germline CDR1 reads SNHLY; CDR2 reads FYNNEI. V lost 7 bases and J 3 bases, leaving 1 base between the germline ends. CDR3 loop: CASIYEQYV. The CDR3, as DNA: TGTGCCAGCATCTACGAGCAGTACGTC.

The chain is built from TRBV6-2 or TRBV6-3 and TRBJ2-7; 12 bases line up with TRBD2. Germline trimming cut 6 bases from V and 3 bases from J; bases unmatched to any gene: 9. Germline CDR1 is MNHEY and CDR2 is SVGEGT. The CDR3 has 16 residues. The CDR3: CASRYPGLAGFYEQYF. In DNA form, the CDR3 reads TGTGCCAGCAGGTACCCTGGACTAGCGGGGTTCTACGAGCAGTACTTC.

At least ten counts were recorded for this clonotype. The chain carries TRBV12-3 or TRBV12-4 and TRBJ1-1; 12 bases match TRBD1. The CDR3 consists of 15 residues. V shed 6 bases and J 5 bases; nucleotides not matched to a gene: 7. The CDR3 region has the DNA TGTGCCAGCAGGGGACAGGGGGCTGAACGGACTGAAGCTTTCTTT. It is translated as CASRGQGAERTEAFF.

This clonotype was picked up a small number of times. J is TRBJ2-2 and V is TRBV5-6; D is perhaps TRBD1 or TRBD2 (5 bases each). In germline, CDR1 is SGHDT, CDR2 YYEEEE. The CDR3 contains 16 residues. V was clipped by 2 bases and J by 2 bases, with 13 bases between them. The CDR3 DNA sequence: TGTGCCAGCAGCTTTATAGAGGGGACCAACACCGGGGAGCTGTTTTTT. The encoded protein is CASSFIEGTNTGELFF. Full variable domain (remainder filled in from reference TRBV5-6 and TRBJ2-2): DAGVTQSPTHLIKTRGQQVTLRCSPKSGHDTVSWYQQALGQGPQFIFQYYEEEERQRGNFPDRFSGHQFPNYSSELNVNALLLGDSALYLCASSFIEGTNTGELFFGEGSRLTVL.

The chain is built from TRBV20-1 and TRBJ2-5; possibly TRBD1 or TRBD2 for D (5 bases each). From germline, CDR1 is DFQATT and CDR2 SNEGSKA (reference sequence). This CDR3 has 12 amino acids. Trimming cost V 6 bases and J 3 bases, with 11 bases left between them. DNA for the CDR3: TGCAGTGCGATCGGGACCGAAGAGACCCAGTACTTC. It translates to CSAIGTEETQYF.

This rearrangement joins TRBV4-3 to TRBJ2-3; TRBD2 might be the D (6 bases). The CDR3 totals 15 residues. V gave up 0 bases and J gave up 4 bases, with 11 bases separating them. CDR1 and CDR2 from the germline V gene are LGHNA and YSLEER. The CDR3 is CASSQDRGLADTQYF. The CDR3 nucleotides read TGCGCCAGCAGCCAAGATCGGGGACTGGCAGATACGCAGTATTTT.

The DNA of the CDR3 is TGTGCCAGCAGTCCCGAGACAGGGATTAATTCACCCCTCCACTTT. Its translation: CASSPETGINSPLHF. V usage is TRBV12-3 or TRBV12-4 and J usage is TRBJ1-6, with 7 bases fitting TRBD1. Trimming cost V 5 bases and J 6 bases; bases outside gene matches: 7. The CDR3 runs to 15 residues.

This clonotype has just a few counts. This chain connects TRBV6-5 to TRBJ2-2; no clear D. Looked up from germline, CDR1 is MNHEY and CDR2 is SVGAGI. This CDR3 is 15 amino acids long. V lost 1 base and J lost 1, with 7 bases in between. The chain's CDR3 is CASSYFFGNTGELFF. Written as DNA, the CDR3 is TGTGCCAGCAGTTACTTTTTTGGGAACACCGGGGAGCTGTTTTTT.

This clonotype was detected a few times. This sequence joins TRBV23-1 and TRBJ2-7; TRBD2 aligns across 7 bases. TRBV23-1 is an ORF; its function is uncertain. The CDR3 consists of 10 residues. The V gene end was trimmed by 10 bases and the J gene end by 12 bases; junction bases not matched to a gene: 9. In DNA form, the CDR3 reads TGCGCCAACCCGGGACTACGAGCGTACGTC. This codes for CANPGLRAYV.

The V gene is TRBV4-1, the J gene TRBJ2-6; D gene ambiguous. The CDR3 length is 14 residues. Per the germline V gene, CDR1 is MGHRA and CDR2 is YSYEKL. V was cut by 2 bases and J by 4 bases, with 6 bases left in between. The DNA of the CDR3 is TGCGCCAGCAGCCAACCGACCGGGGCCAACGTCCTGACTTTC. Residues: CASSQPTGANVLTF.

This clonotype was detected a few times. The chain links TRBV28 to TRBJ2-1; possibly TRBD2 for D (6 bases). Germline V gene lookup returns CDR1 MDHEN and CDR2 SYDVKM. Trimming stripped 1 base from V and 7 bases from J, with 8 bases between. The CDR3 has 13 amino acids. The CDR3 sequence: CASSLYGGNEQFF. CDR3 nucleotide sequence: TGTGCCAGCAGTTTATACGGGGGTAATGAGCAGTTCTTC.

In nucleotides, the CDR3 is TGTGCCAGCAGTTTGAGGGGCGCAGGGAACACTGAAGCTTTCTTT. Protein sequence: CASSLRGAGNTEAFF. The chain uses TRBV6-2 or TRBV6-3 and TRBJ1-1; the D gene is possibly TRBD1 (5 bases). Deletions cut 4 bases from V and 1 base from J, with 13 bases between. Germline values: CDR1 MNHEY, CDR2 SVGEGT. CDR3 size: 15 residues.

This clonotype turned up a few times. This chain connects TRBV4-3 to TRBJ1-5; 8 nucleotides align to TRBD1. J was trimmed by 6 bases and V by 1 base; bases with no gene match: 8. This CDR3 region has 16 residues. Germline CDR1 is LGHNA and CDR2 is YSLEER. DNA of the CDR3: TGCGCCAGCAGCCAAGGTTCGGGACAGGATGGTCAGCCCCAGCATTTT. This encodes CASSQGSGQDGQPQHF.

Ten or more counts support this clonotype. The rearrangement links TRBV12-3 or TRBV12-4 to TRBJ1-2; TRBD1 matches 12 bases. This CDR3 contains 16 residues. The J segment lost 5 bases and the V segment lost 7 bases, leaving 11 bases of the junction unmatched. CDR3 coding DNA: TGTGCCAGCATACCTCTTGGGACAGGGGGCATGTATGGCTACACCTTC. Amino acids: CASIPLGTGGMYGYTF.

This clonotype has only a few counts. DNA of the CDR3: TGTGCCAGCAGTTTGACCCAGTACTTC. It codes for CASSLTQYF. This rearrangement joins TRBV12-3 or TRBV12-4 to TRBJ2-5, with unresolved D. The V end lost 3 bases, the J end lost 7 bases, and 0 bases lay between the germline ends. The CDR3 has 9 amino acids.

CDR3 loop: CASSFTGVAYEQYF. The CDR3 DNA is TGCGCCAGCAGCTTCACAGGGGTGGCCTACGAGCAGTACTTC. The chain links TRBV5-1 to TRBJ2-7, with 7 bases identical to TRBD1. V was clipped by 2 bases and J by 2 bases; unmatched bases: 4. Per the germline V gene, CDR1 is SGHRS and CDR2 is YFSETQ. The CDR3 has 14 amino acids.

This clonotype was seen at least ten times. The chain has TRBV19 and TRBJ2-1; TRBD2 agrees at 13 bases. V dropped 5 bases and J dropped 4; count of bases not matched to a gene: 2. This CDR3 has 15 amino acids. The germline V gene has CDR1 LNHDA and CDR2 SQIVND (reference sequence). CDR3 sequence: CASSGTSGDYNEQFF. In nucleotides, the CDR3 is TGTGCCAGTAGTGGGACTAGCGGGGATTACAATGAGCAGTTCTTC. The entire variable domain, with the rest obtained from reference TRBV19 and TRBJ2-1, is as follows: DGGITQSPKYLFRKEGQNVTLSCEQNLNHDAMYWYRQDPGQGLRLIYYSQIVNDFQKGDIAEGYSVSREKKESFPLTVTSAQKNPTAFYLCASSGTSGDYNEQFFGPGTRLTVL.

In this sample, this clonotype turned up a few times. The chain is built from TRBV20-1 and TRBJ2-3, with 11 bases that match TRBD2. The CDR3 extends over 17 amino acids. V dropped 4 bases and J dropped 4; count of bases not matched to a gene: 13. Germline V gene sequence: CDR1 DFQATT, CDR2 SNEGSKA (reference sequence). The CDR3 spells CSANKPTSGVRADTQYF. The CDR3 DNA follows: TGCAGTGCTAACAAACCGACTAGCGGGGTTCGCGCAGATACGCAGTATTTT.

The CDR3 sequence: CASSLLGGDTDTQYF. CDR3 sequence (DNA): TGTGCCAGCAGTTTATTGGGGGGCGACACAGATACGCAGTATTTT. V usage is TRBV27 and J usage is TRBJ2-3, with D perhaps given as TRBD1 or TRBD2 (6 bases each). V lost 1 base to trimming and J lost 2 bases, with 10 bases between them. This CDR3 has 15 amino acids. The germline CDR1 and CDR2 sequences are MNHEY and SMNVEV (reference sequence).

This clonotype was seen a handful of times. This chain connects TRBV6-2 or TRBV6-3 to TRBJ2-2; 7 bases agree with TRBD2. This CDR3 region has 16 residues. The V segment lost 5 bases and the J segment 2 bases; nucleotides outside the gene matches: 8. Germline assignment: CDR1 MNHEY and CDR2 SVGEGT. The CDR3 DNA reads TGTGCCAGCAGTCCTTCCAGCGGGGATAACACCGGGGAGCTGTTTTTT. Translating gives CASSPSSGDNTGELFF.

V is TRBV27 and J is TRBJ2-3; no reliable D call. The CDR3 runs to 15 residues. Germline values: CDR1 MNHEY, CDR2 SMNVEV (reference sequence). V lost 2 bases and J lost 2, with 11 bases in between. CDR3 amino acids: CASSLLTEYTDTQYF. CDR3 sequence (DNA): TGTGCCAGCAGTTTACTTACAGAATACACAGATACGCAGTATTTT.

This clonotype came up a few times. J is TRBJ2-5 and V is TRBV7-3; 9 bases line up with TRBD2. V lost 2 bases and J lost 9; bases outside the gene matches: 4. Germline CDR1 is SGHTA and CDR2 is FQGTGA. This CDR3 is built from 13 residues. For the CDR3, the DNA is TGTGCCAGCAGCTTAGCGGGGGGGCGGGCCCAGTACTTC. Protein: CASSLAGGRAQYF.

This chain connects TRBV5-1 to TRBJ1-1; TRBD1 might be the D (6 bases). There are 15 residues in the CDR3. V was trimmed by 0 bases and J by 6 bases, leaving 15 bases between them. Per germline, CDR1 SGHRS and CDR2 YFSETQ. The CDR3 loop is CASSLAWRGNAEAFF. CDR3 DNA: TGCGCCAGCAGCTTGGCCTGGAGGGGGAATGCTGAAGCTTTCTTT.

The chain joins TRBV9 to TRBJ2-3; the match to TRBD1 covers 8 bases. The J segment lost 14 bases and the V segment lost 4 bases, leaving 9 bases of the junction unmatched. The CDR3 consists of 12 residues. Germline lookup yields CDR1 SGDLS and CDR2 YYNGEE. CDR3 region: CASSPGTGGPYF. The CDR3 bases are TGTGCCAGCAGCCCTGGGACAGGAGGTCCGTATTTT.

The V and J genes are TRBV20-1 and TRBJ2-1; D tentatively fits TRBD1 or TRBD2 (5 bases each). With 5 bases removed from V and 9 bases from J, the gap between germline ends came to 23 bases. Germline values: CDR1 DFQATT, CDR2 SNEGSKA (reference sequence). The CDR3 contains 15 residues. The CDR3 coding sequence is TGCAGTGCTTTACACCCGATCAATACTAGGGGTGAGCAGTTCTTC. This gives the protein CSALHPINTRGEQFF.

V gene TRBV30 combines with J gene TRBJ1-1; TRBD1 matches 8 bases. Germline CDR1 GTSNPN, CDR2 SVGIG (reference sequence). J lost 3 bases, V lost 3 bases, and 3 bases had no gene match. This CDR3 comprises 13 residues. CDR3 DNA: TGTGCCTGGAGCAGGGGGCTGGACACTGAAGCTTTCTTT. Translation: CAWSRGLDTEAFF.

The V gene is TRBV12-3 or TRBV12-4, the J gene TRBJ2-2; D uncertain. The CDR3 has 12 residues. V lost 4 bases and J 7 bases, leaving 7 bases between the germline ends. CDR3 sequence: CASSYRSGELFF. The CDR3 DNA reads as TGTGCCAGCAGTTACCGTAGCGGGGAGCTGTTTTTT.

This clonotype showed up many times. The V gene is TRBV29-1, the J gene TRBJ1-1; 7 bases match TRBD1. J gave up 4 bases and V 3 bases, and 8 bases lay outside the gene matches. CDR1 is SQVTM and CDR2 is ANQGSEA in the germline V gene. The CDR3 spans 14 residues. CDR3 in amino acids: CSVDLTGFGTEAFF. The CDR3 bases are TGCAGCGTTGACCTGACAGGGTTTGGCACTGAAGCTTTCTTT.